Following are 2 T cell receptor beta chains from one sample sequenced in a study of tumor-infiltrating lymphocytes in primary liver carcinoma (dated 2017 in TCRdb). Sequencing was carried out with an Illumina HiSeq 2500. A constant-region primer and ProtoScript II reverse transcriptase were used to reverse-transcribe TCRbeta-specific cDNA from roughly 480 ng total RNA. The TCRbeta libraries were prepared through three rounds of nested multiplex PCR following a slightly modified ARM-PCR procedure. Each of the first two PCR rounds ran for about 10 cycles using multiplex TRBV1-TRBV30 forward primers together with a Cbeta reverse primer. TCRdb cleaned the public reads at Q25 with fastp, built clones with MiXCR and kept in-frame beta chains. Identical CDR3 proteins give one entry, which carries the most common genes and DNA. The sample table holds just over 300,000 distinct CDR3 sequences, of which approximately 58% were seen once. Over 15% of the sample is in the top ten clones.

RNA from unsorted whole blood was extracted with TRIzol reagent, and germline DNA was obtained with the DNeasy Blood & Tissue kit. The specimen was peripheral blood. The receptors derive from a woman under 40 with primary liver carcinoma and hepatitis B virus infection.

The chain is built from TRBV7-9 and TRBJ2-7, with 8 nucleotides matching TRBD2. Germline CDR1 and CDR2: SEHNR and FQNEAQ (reference sequence). This CDR3 spans 16 amino acids. V was clipped by 1 base and J by 9 bases; unmatched bases: 14. In nucleotides, the CDR3 is TGTGCCAGCAGCTTAGTACTAATAGCGGGACCGGGCGGGCAGTACTTC. Amino acid sequence: CASSLVLIAGPGGQYF.

The rearrangement links TRBV5-6 to TRBJ2-1; TRBD1 aligns across 9 bases. J gave up 4 bases and V 1 base, and 6 bases lay outside the gene matches. The CDR3 covers 16 residues. CDR1 is SGHDT and CDR2 is YYEEEE in the germline V gene. CDR3: CASSLRGQGSYNEQFF. The CDR3 coding sequence is TGTGCCAGCAGCTTGAGGGGACAGGGCTCATACAATGAGCAGTTCTTC.